This T cell receptor (beta chain) was sequenced in a study of T cell responses to AZD1222 COVID-19 vaccine. Study information: Pooled samples include second doses given at about 4 or 12 weeks.

Trimming stripped 3 bases from V and 0 bases from J, with 3 bases between. This CDR3 has 13 amino acids. Per germline, CDR1 GTSNPN and CDR2 SVGIG (reference sequence). Method: immunoSEQ multiplex PCR; TCRdb's copy keeps in-frame clones and lacks some. Altogether 110,000 to 150,000 clones are present, 70% to 90% being singletons, with the ten largest covering about 4.5%. Broader study findings: Repertoires were obtained solely post-peak T cell response. Spike-spanning, vaccine-associated CD4 TCRs were dominant at 160-218 and 743-854. Among AZD1222 vaccinees, only 5 to 7 were seropositive at baseline.

For this clone: What it recognizes is unknown.

The sequenced sample was peripheral blood, obtained on day 0 of AZD1222 vaccination. The TCR was taken from an adult in good health. V gene TRBV30 combines with J gene TRBJ1-6; D is uncertain. CDR3 in amino acids: CAWRSSYNSPLHF. In DNA form, the CDR3 reads TGTGCCTGGAGAAGCTCCTATAATTCACCCCTCCACTTT.